Below, 20 T cell receptor beta chains from the same sample are listed, as sequenced in a study of blood T cell repertoires in COVID-19. Generated by immunoSEQ multiplex PCR, the TCRdb table keeps only in-frame clones and is missing some. The data hold 270,000 or so clones, with about nine tenths observed a single time. The sample consisted of PBMCs or T cells enriched from blood (not recorded which). Receptors were obtained from a woman aged 40 to 55 with acute COVID-19.

J is TRBJ2-4 and V is TRBV14; perhaps TRBD2 as D (5 bases). Trimming left V 0 bases short and J 8 bases short, with 11 bases between. The CDR3 covers 14 residues. CDR1 and CDR2 (germline): SGHDN, FVKESK. The CDR3 DNA reads as TGTGCCAGCAGCCAAGATTCGGAGGCGCACATTCAGTACTTC. It translates to CASSQDSEAHIQYF.

To note about this clone: This same CDR3 is encoded by further DNA sequences in the sample. The chain combines TRBV6-5 with TRBJ2-5; TRBD1 matches at 8 bases. V gave up 6 bases and J gave up 5 bases; unmatched junction bases: 5. Looked up from germline, CDR1 is MNHEY and CDR2 is SVGAGI. The CDR3 consists of 13 residues. The CDR3 DNA sequence: TGTGCCAGCAGGCTGGACAGGGCGGAGACCCAGTACTTC. The encoded protein is CASRLDRAETQYF.

This sequence joins TRBV5-1 and TRBJ2-7; TRBD1 matches 8 bases. The CDR3 spans 15 residues. Unmatched junction bases numbered 4, after V lost 0 bases and J lost 2 bases. Germline V gives CDR1 SGHRS, CDR2 YFSETQ. CDR3 in amino acids: CASSLGTGQTYEQYF. In DNA, the CDR3 is TGCGCCAGCAGCTTGGGGACAGGGCAGACCTACGAGCAGTACTTC.

The rearrangement links TRBV30 to TRBJ2-1; TRBD1 matches at 7 bases. Germline trimming cut 2 bases from V and 6 bases from J; bases unmatched to any gene: 10. Per the germline V gene, CDR1 is GTSNPN and CDR2 is SVGIG (reference sequence). CDR3 length equals 15 residues. CDR3: CAWSPRLGGRNEQFF. In DNA form, the CDR3 reads TGTGCCTGGAGTCCGCGTCTAGGGGGCCGCAATGAGCAGTTCTTC.

This clone was recorded only once. The CDR3 bases are TGTGCCAGCAGCTTATACCGACAGGGAGCCGGGGAGCTGTTTTTT. This codes for CASSLYRQGAGELFF. This chain uses TRBV7-2 with TRBJ2-2, with 7 bases fitting TRBD1. The CDR3 runs to 15 residues. Germline CDR1 reads SGHTA; CDR2 reads FQGNSA. V lost 2 bases, J lost 6 bases, and 6 bases stayed unmatched.

The V gene is TRBV30, the J gene TRBJ2-3; D remains unclear. CDR3 size: 14 residues. Germline CDR1 and CDR2: GTSNPN and SVGIG (reference sequence). V was clipped by 0 bases and J by 0 bases, with 7 bases between them. The CDR3 coding sequence is TGTGCCTGGAGTGTGGGCCAGAGCACAGATACGCAGTATTTT. Its translation: CAWSVGQSTDTQYF.

Comments on this clone: Other DNA sequences in this sample translate to the same CDR3. This chain joins TRBV12-3 or TRBV12-4 and TRBJ1-2, with D possibly being TRBD1 (6 bases). V was shortened by 3 bases and J by 4 bases, with 9 bases between the two germline ends. CDR3 length: 13 residues. CDR3 amino acids: CASSLGRGYGYTF. The CDR3 nucleotides read TGTGCCAGCAGTTTGGGCAGGGGCTATGGCTACACCTTC.

For the CDR3, the DNA is TGTGCCAGCAGCTTAGGGACAGGGGGCTACGAAAAACTGTTTTTT. This codes for CASSLGTGGYEKLFF. This chain uses TRBV11-2 with TRBJ1-4; 11 bases are a match to TRBD1. After removal of 1 base from V and 8 bases from J, the junction contained 3 bases not matched to a gene. The CDR3 extends over 15 amino acids. The germline V gene encodes CDR1 SGHAT and CDR2 FQNNGV.

This sequence joins TRBV28 and TRBJ1-4; D call uncertain. The V end lost 6 bases, the J end lost 0 bases, and 14 bases lay between the germline ends. This CDR3 region has 16 residues. Germline CDR1 and CDR2: MDHEN and SYDVKM. The CDR3 is CASSDDRRATNEKLFF. In nucleotides, the CDR3 is TGTGCCAGCAGCGACGACCGACGGGCAACTAATGAAAAACTGTTTTTT.

The chain employs TRBV3-1 (or the pseudogene TRBV3-2) and TRBJ2-3; D might be TRBD2 (6 bases). Between the trimmed V and J ends, which lost 3 bases and 1 base, there was a span of 17 bases. Germline values: CDR1 LGHDT, CDR2 YNNKEL (reference sequence). The CDR3 length is 17 residues. The CDR3 sequence: CASSQRRGGTGTDTQYF. The CDR3, as DNA: TGTGCCAGCAGCCAGCGTAGGGGCGGGACCGGCACAGATACGCAGTATTTT.

CDR3 in DNA: TGTGCCAGCAGCTTGGACAGGGTGAACACTGAAGCTTTCTTT. It translates to CASSLDRVNTEAFF. V usage is TRBV7-2 and J usage is TRBJ1-1, with 8 bases aligning to TRBD1. The CDR3 length is 14 residues. The ends lost 3 bases at V and 0 bases at J; junction bases unmatched: 0. The germline V gene encodes CDR1 SGHTA and CDR2 FQGNSA.

This clone has a single count. The chain employs TRBV12-5 and TRBJ1-2; a weak D match, TRBD1 (5 bases). Germline CDR1 is LGHNT and CDR2 is FRNRAP. The CDR3 spans 13 residues. The V end lost 5 bases, the J end lost 4 bases, and 11 bases lay between the germline ends. CDR3 nucleotides: TGTGCTAGTGGTCAATCGGGGGGCTATGGCTACACCTTC. It codes for CASGQSGGYGYTF.

This clone was recorded once. The V gene is TRBV29-1, the J gene TRBJ2-7; 10 positions agree with TRBD1. Germline V gene data show CDR1 as SQVTM and CDR2 as ANQGSEA. Trimming at V came to 2 bases and at J to 1 base, leaving 5 bases not matched to a gene. The CDR3 loop spans 15 amino acids. CDR3 coding DNA: TGCAGCGTTGAAATCGGGACAGGGGTGTCCTACGAGCAGTACTTC. Encoded protein: CSVEIGTGVSYEQYF.

This clone showed up just once. The rearrangement links TRBV7-3 to TRBJ2-1; D is unresolved. Germline V gene data show CDR1 as SGHTA and CDR2 as FQGTGA. V lost 2 bases, J lost 5 bases, and 7 bases lay in between. The CDR3 has 13 residues. Written as DNA, the CDR3 is TGTGCCAGCAGCTTAGGCCTTAACAATGAGCAGTTCTTC. It specifies CASSLGLNNEQFF.

This sequence joins TRBV11-2 and TRBJ2-7, with a possible D match to TRBD1 (6 bases). Per the germline V gene, CDR1 is SGHAT and CDR2 is FQNNGV. The V and J ends lost 5 bases and 5 bases respectively, with 16 bases between them. The CDR3 length is 14 residues. CDR3 nucleotide sequence: TGTGCCAGCAGCCCCCACACAGGGCCCGACGAGCAGTACTTC. It specifies CASSPHTGPDEQYF.

The chain joins TRBV7-9 to TRBJ2-1, with 14 bases that match TRBD2. There are 13 residues in the CDR3. Germline values: CDR1 SEHNR, CDR2 FQNEAQ (reference sequence). V gave up 11 bases and J gave up 6 bases; unmatched junction bases: 3. CDR3 protein: CAGGLAGVNEQFF. The CDR3 bases are TGTGCCGGGGGACTAGCGGGAGTCAATGAGCAGTTCTTC.

This clone was found a few times. This chain joins TRBV18 and TRBJ1-2, with D possibly matching TRBD1 (6 bases). Trimming removed 4 bases from V and 8 bases from J, with 11 bases in between. Germline lookup yields CDR1 KGHSH and CDR2 LQKENI. The CDR3 length is 12 residues. Here the CDR3 DNA reads TGTGCCAGCTCACAAGCTACAGGGGGCTACACCTTC. Translating it yields CASSQATGGYTF.

In this sample, this clone turned up once. CDR3 DNA sequence: TGTGCCAGCAGCGAAATCAGGCCGGGACAGGCTGGAAACACCATATATTTT. Encoded protein: CASSEIRPGQAGNTIYF. V usage is TRBV7-9 and J usage is TRBJ1-3, with 8 positions matching TRBD1. Trimming at V came to 5 bases and at J to 2 bases, leaving 11 bases not matched to a gene. CDR1 and CDR2 (germline): SEHNR, FQNEAQ (reference sequence). This CDR3 is built from 17 residues.

The J gene is TRBJ2-7, the V gene TRBV4-3; 8 bases match TRBD1. CDR3 length: 15 residues. Germline assignment: CDR1 LGHNA and CDR2 YSLEER. V was clipped by 1 base and J by 1 base; unmatched bases: 3. The CDR3 bases are TGCGCCAGCAGCCAAGGAAGGACAGGGTCCTACGAGCAGTACTTC. It codes for CASSQGRTGSYEQYF.

Concerning this clone itself: In the same sample, other DNA sequences code for this CDR3. This rearrangement joins TRBV9 to TRBJ1-5; D might be TRBD1 (5 bases). This CDR3 contains 14 residues. Looked up from germline, CDR1 is SGDLS and CDR2 is YYNGEE. V was pared by 0 bases and J by 4 bases, with 8 bases between. CDR3 residues: CASSVDSGNQPQHF. The CDR3 nucleotides are TGTGCCAGCAGCGTAGACTCAGGGAATCAGCCCCAGCATTTT.